The T cell receptor beta chain described here comes from a study of blood T cell repertoires in COVID-19 (TCRdb year 2020). Regarding the study in general: Collaborator samples came from the United States, Italy and Spain and covered acute and convalescent phases of COVID-19. Nearly every sample came with metadata listing a de-identified subject ID, COVID-19 status, age in years and sex. Where HLA class I and class II types were available, the types were taken from metadata supplied by the sample provider, not from assay-based typing. The samples were drawn from two sources: the first 160 participants of the ongoing ImmuneRACE study, and over 950 subjects contributed by 6 global collaborators. Deeply sampled blood TCRbeta repertoires from subjects exposed to, actively infected with, or recovered from COVID-19 were included in the dataset. The prospective study material was composed of cDNA or gDNA derived from T cells, B-cell-depleted T cells, or PBMCs. A freely available public database, intended as a resource for researchers studying the immune response to SARS-CoV-2, is where the repertoires were released. General study outcomes and caveats: The quantity of clinical and demographic metadata differed by source and by participant and was supplied without curation.

Unmatched junction bases come to 7, with V trimmed by 4 bases and J by 5 bases. From the germline V gene, CDR1 is MNHEY and CDR2 is SVGAGI. From its cysteine to its phenylalanine, the CDR3 spans 15 amino acids. Only the CDR3 portion is preserved as DNA: 45 bases, with reading frame beginning at the first base. In the case of this clone: Its target antigen remains unknown. The input lacks base qualities; no much larger clone sits a single base away.

One collaborating source in Seattle enrolled patients during active infection and followed them longitudinally through the course of disease. Each collaborating institution followed its own protocols to collect whole blood in K2EDTA tubes. For TCRbeta analysis, collaborators shipped samples in one of three forms: frozen whole blood, isolated PBMCs, or DNA extracted from either of those sample types. TCRbeta CDR3 regions were amplified from genomic DNA using the immunoSEQ Assay, a bias-controlled multiplex PCR. Per the source publication's procedure: The number of nucleated cells in each sample was estimated by amplification of reference gene primers within the assay. To quantify the absolute abundance of each unique TCRbeta CDR3 rearrangement, sequence reads were collapsed and filtered. Productive Simpson clonality was computed per sample as the square root of Simpson's diversity index over productive rearrangements. TCRdb holds this immuneACCESS table with in-frame rearrangements only. Some clones are missing; in checked studies, unresolved V genes explain under half, and the rest has no known cause. The V and J calls and the clone size are those of that table, but D and trimming were determined from the DNA. Present in this sample are 400,000 or so clones, roughly 90% of which were seen just once. The ten largest clones represent more than 0.7% of the sample.

This receptor was obtained from a man aged 18-30 years with COVID-19, enrolled during active disease. The sequencing sample was made of peripheral blood. Here the chain combines TRBV6-5 and TRBJ1-5; TRBD1 aligns with 8 central bases. The CDR3 reads CASSSQGTGYQPQHF. The DNA is as follows: TGTGCCAGCAGTTCTCAAGGGACAGGCTATCAGCCCCAGCATTTT.